A few counts support the clone carrying this T cell receptor (beta chain). The data stem from a study of blood T cell repertoires in COVID-19. About the study: Acute and convalescent COVID-19 specimens originated in the United States, Italy and Spain.

The CDR3 spans 16 residues. Germline V gene sequence: CDR1 KGHSH, CDR2 LQKENI. The V and J ends lost 3 bases and 3 bases, in that order; junction bases with no gene match: 6. In the study's own analysis: Reference gene primer amplification gave estimated nucleated cell counts. TCRdb's table, derived via immunoSEQ multiplex PCR, lists solely in-frame clones and lacks some. V and J calls and clone size are as listed in that table; D and trimming were resolved from the DNA. The table shows about 110,000 clones, with 65% to 75% occurring only once. This chain joins TRBV18 and TRBJ2-2, with 8 bases lining up with TRBD1. The specimen was peripheral blood. This receptor was taken from a man older than 75 with acute or convalescent COVID-19. The CDR3 DNA is TGTGCCAGCTCACCTCGCGGACAGGGTGACACCGGGGAGCTGTTTTTT. Protein: CASSPRGQGDTGELFF.